This T cell receptor beta chain derives from a study of shared T cell receptors in the human thymus. TCRdb keeps only in-frame clones here, not all; method: immunoSEQ multiplex PCR. The repertoire holds hundreds of thousands of clones, with 70% to 90% as singletons. This clone is a singleton in its sample. Germline V gene data show CDR1 as SGHAT and CDR2 as FQNNGV. CDR3 length equals 16 residues. The V and J ends lost 5 bases and 4 bases, in that order; junction bases with no gene match: 7. These same data were also listed under a study on human thymus T cells.

This clonotype was obtained from a boy younger than two with a congenital heart defect. The chain joins TRBV11-2 to TRBJ2-6; the match to TRBD2 covers 8 bases. The material sequenced was thymocytes. DNA of the CDR3: TGTGCCAGCAGCCCCGGGGGGGGGCCAGGGGCCAACGTCCTGACTTTC. This encodes CASSPGGGPGANVLTF. The variable domain in full, completed from reference TRBV11-2 and TRBJ2-6, reads EAGVAQSPRYKIIEKRQSVAFWCNPISGHATLYWYQQILGQGPKLLIQFQNNGVVDDSQLPKDRFSAERLKGVDSTLKIQPAKLEDSAVYLCASSPGGGPGANVLTFGAGSRLTVL.